These T cell receptor beta chains were read from a single sample in a study of shared clonotypes between healthy human individuals. The assay was immunoSEQ multiplex PCR, and TCRdb's table has in-frame clones only and misses some. The sample lists just over 2,000,000 clones, roughly 95% seen once, with 0.85% to 1.3% in the top ten. What was sequenced was naive CD8+ T cells sorted from blood. These receptors were obtained from a man in his late teens or twenties in good health. The CDR3 runs from the conserved cysteine through the conserved F or W. Each record gives: V gene, J gene, D gene, CDR3 length, clone size, CDR3 DNA, CDR3 protein. A D gene is named only where the DNA matches it firmly. Not every row has a clone size; where given, it reads once, few, many or a size class.

TRBV27,TRBJ2-1,.,13,.,TGTGCCAGCAGTTTCGGGCTGTTCAATGAGCAGTTCTTC,CASSFGLFNEQFF
TRBV7-9,TRBJ2-3,TRBD2,17,.,TGTGCCAGCAGCCCACGTCCTTTAGCGGGCCGCACAGATACGCAGTATTTT,CASSPRPLAGRTDTQYF
TRBV4-1,TRBJ2-7,TRBD2,16,.,TGCGCCAGCAGCCAAGGGGGCCCGGGAGGGGACTACGAGCAGTACTTC,CASSQGGPGGDYEQYF
TRBV5-6,TRBJ1-6,.,15,.,TGTGCCAGCAGCCCATGGACCCGATCTAATTCACCCCTCCACTTT,CASSPWTRSNSPLHF
TRBV29-1,TRBJ1-2,TRBD1,14,.,TGCAGCGTTGAAGGGCAGGGGGCGAACTATGGCTACACCTTC,CSVEGQGANYGYTF
TRBV11-2,TRBJ1-1,.,11,.,TGTGCCAGCAGCATAGGAACTGAAGCTTTCTTT,CASSIGTEAFF
TRBV30,TRBJ1-2,.,12,.,TGTGCCTTTCTCGCCTCTAACTATGGCTACACCTTC,CAFLASNYGYTF
TRBV7-6,TRBJ2-7,TRBD1,14,.,TGTGCCAGCAGCTTAGTTAGGGGGCCACAGGAGCAGTACTTC,CASSLVRGPQEQYF
TRBV6-1,TRBJ2-3,.,15,.,TGTGCCAGCAGTGATGCACAGGGCTACACAGATACGCAGTATTTT,CASSDAQGYTDTQYF
TRBV4-1,TRBJ2-2,TRBD2,16,.,TGCGCCAGCAGCCCTATAGCGGGGTCGAACACCGGGGAGCTGTTTTTT,CASSPIAGSNTGELFF
TRBV4-1,TRBJ2-1,.,16,.,TGCGCCAGCACAAGTCCCGCGGGTGGCGGCAGTAATGAGCAGTTCTTC,CASTSPAGGGSNEQFF
TRBV5-3,TRBJ2-3,TRBD2,16,.,TGTGCCAGAAGCCTTAAGAGCGGGGGGTGCACAGATACGCAGTATTTT,CARSLKSGGCTDTQYF
TRBV27,TRBJ2-7,.,13,.,TGTGCCAGCAGTTTCGAGATGAACGGCGAGCAGTACTTC,CASSFEMNGEQYF
TRBV21-1,TRBJ1-1,.,16,.,TGTGCCAGCAGCAAAGAAGGGACAGGGAAGAACACTGAAGCTTTCTTT,CASSKEGTGKNTEAFF
TRBV6-1,TRBJ2-7,TRBD1,15,once,TGTGCCAGCAGTCCGAAGACAGGGGCGCGGTACGAGCAGTACTTC,CASSPKTGARYEQYF
TRBV6-6,TRBJ1-3,.,16,.,TGTGCCAGCAGTTACATCTCCGTTTACTCTGGAAACACCATATATTTT,CASSYISVYSGNTIYF
TRBV5-6,TRBJ2-7,TRBD1,15,.,TGTGCCAGCAGCTTGTACCGGGACAGAGGCTACGAGCAGTACTTC,CASSLYRDRGYEQYF
TRBV28,TRBJ2-7,TRBD1,14,once,TGTGCCAGCACCCGGACAGGGACGGGCTACGAGCAGTACTTC,CASTRTGTGYEQYF
TRBV9,TRBJ2-5,.,12,.,TGTGCCAGCAGCGGATATCAAGAGACCCAGTACTTC,CASSGYQETQYF
TRBV6-6,TRBJ1-1,.,15,.,TGTGCCAGCAGTTACTCTTTGGACTTAAACACTGAAGCTTTCTTT,CASSYSLDLNTEAFF
TRBV10-1,TRBJ2-5,.,16,.,TGCGCCAGCAGTGAGTCGATATCGGACAACCAAGAGACCCAGTACTTC,CASSESISDNQETQYF
TRBV6-5,TRBJ2-3,.,13,.,TGTGCCAGCAGTTATTCCTTCACAGATACGCAGTATTTT,CASSYSFTDTQYF
TRBV10-3,TRBJ2-5,TRBD2,17,.,TGTGCCATCAGTGAGTCGATGACTAGCGGACACCAAGAGACCCAGTACTTC,CAISESMTSGHQETQYF
TRBV29-1,TRBJ1-2,.,12,.,TGCAGCGTTCCCTGGGACCACGGTGGCTACACCTTC,CSVPWDHGGYTF
TRBV13,TRBJ1-2,.,13,.,TGTGCCAGCAGCTTCTCTCCCGACTATGGCTACACCTTC,CASSFSPDYGYTF
TRBV7-8,TRBJ2-7,.,13,.,TGTGCCAGCAGCTTAGGTCCCTCCTACGAGCAGTACTTC,CASSLGPSYEQYF
TRBV27,TRBJ2-7,.,13,.,TGTGCCAGCTACAGCCGCCCGGGGAACGAGCAGTACTTC,CASYSRPGNEQYF
TRBV19,TRBJ1-1,.,13,.,TGTGCCAGTACACTCTCCATTGGGGCGGAAGCTTTCTTT,CASTLSIGAEAFF
TRBV7-9,TRBJ2-7,.,12,once,TGTGCCAGCCACGCGGGGTCCTACGAGCAGTACTTC,CASHAGSYEQYF
TRBV5-8,TRBJ1-5,.,13,.,TGTGCCAGCAGCTTGCCGGGGTTGGAGCCCCAGCATTTT,CASSLPGLEPQHF
TRBV4-1,TRBJ2-1,TRBD2,16,.,TGCGCCAGCAGCCAGGTTAGCGGGAGGGACTACAATGAGCAGTTCTTC,CASSQVSGRDYNEQFF
TRBV6-1,TRBJ2-2,.,16,.,TGTGCCAGCAGTGATGGATTGCATCCGAACACCGGGGAGCTGTTTTTT,CASSDGLHPNTGELFF
TRBV4-1,TRBJ1-2,TRBD1,14,once,TGCGCCAGCAGCCAAGCCGGGACAGGGTATGGCTACACCTTC,CASSQAGTGYGYTF
TRBV5-1,TRBJ1-1,.,11,.,TGCGCCAGCAGCTTGCTAGGGGAAGCTTTCTTT,CASSLLGEAFF
TRBV27,TRBJ1-6,TRBD1,15,.,TGTGCCAGCAGTTTTGGGGCAGGGGGGGGTTCACCCCTCCACTTT,CASSFGAGGGSPLHF